The 30 T cell receptor beta chains given below trace back to one sample, sequenced in a study of T cell responses to AZD1222 COVID-19 vaccine. Libraries were prepared by immunoSEQ multiplex PCR; TCRdb keeps only in-frame clonotypes and omits some of them. Of around 71,000 clones listed, 65% to 85% were seen once; the top ten hold 2.9%. The source material was peripheral blood, sampled on day 0 of AZD1222 vaccination. All receptors come from an adult in good health.

V gene TRBV6-5 combines with J gene TRBJ2-1, with 11 bases aligning to TRBD1. V trimming: 3 bases; J trimming: 6 bases; junction bases outside the gene matches: 4. The germline CDR1 and CDR2 sequences are MNHEY and SVGAGI. The CDR3 runs to 15 residues. In DNA, the CDR3 is TGTGCCAGCAGTTATTCCGGGACAGGGGGCAATGAGCAGTTCTTC. Translation gives CASSYSGTGGNEQFF.

This rearrangement joins TRBV5-1 to TRBJ2-7; a possible D gene is TRBD1 (5 bases). CDR3 length equals 17 residues. V was pared by 1 base and J by 0 bases, with 17 bases between. CDR1 SGHRS and CDR2 YFSETQ come from the germline V gene. This chain's CDR3 is CASSLRGMVSGSYEQYF. CDR3 nucleotides: TGCGCCAGCAGCTTGAGGGGTATGGTTTCCGGCTCCTACGAGCAGTACTTC.

V gene TRBV27 combines with J gene TRBJ1-3; D gene uncertain. V was trimmed by 5 bases and J by 2 bases, leaving 7 bases between them. This CDR3 is built from 13 residues. The V gene's germline CDR1 is MNHEY and CDR2 SMNVEV (reference sequence). The CDR3 DNA sequence: TGTGCCAGCAGTCCCTCCCCTGGAAACACCATATATTTT. Protein product: CASSPSPGNTIYF.

The chain recombines TRBV10-3 with TRBJ2-7, with TRBD1 matching 7 bases. Germline V gene data show CDR1 as ENHRY and CDR2 as SYGVKD. Trimming cost V 6 bases and J 2 bases; bases outside gene matches: 10. The CDR3 consists of 15 residues. Here the CDR3 reads CAISDKQGTPYEQYF. For the CDR3, the DNA is TGTGCCATCAGCGACAAACAGGGGACCCCCTACGAGCAGTACTTC.

This clone was recorded only once. The DNA for the CDR3 is TGCAGCGTTGAAGATCATCCTAGAAGCCCCTACAATGAGCAGTTCTTC. It is translated as CSVEDHPRSPYNEQFF. V is TRBV29-1 and J is TRBJ2-1; no definite D call. In germline, CDR1 is SQVTM, CDR2 ANQGSEA. The CDR3 sequence is 16 residues long. The ends were cut back, 0 bases at V and 2 bases at J, with 14 bases in the middle.

The chain joins TRBV2 to TRBJ2-2, with 8 bases fitting TRBD1. CDR1 is SNHLY and CDR2 is FYNNEI in the germline V gene. This CDR3 is 14 amino acids long. V trimming: 8 bases; J trimming: 3 bases; junction bases outside the gene matches: 5. This CDR3 reads CASRDRSDTGELFF. The CDR3 DNA reads as TGTGCCAGCCGGGACAGGTCAGACACCGGGGAGCTGTTTTTT.

The chain carries TRBV9 and TRBJ2-2, with 7 bases that match TRBD1. Germline CDR1 SGDLS, CDR2 YYNGEE. V gave up 3 bases and J gave up 6 bases; unmatched junction bases: 8. The CDR3 sequence is 15 residues long. CDR3 loop: CASSANRGVAGELFF. CDR3 sequence (DNA): TGTGCCAGCAGCGCGAACAGGGGAGTGGCCGGGGAGCTGTTTTTT.

The chain couples TRBV6-6 to TRBJ1-2, with D unclear. Germline-derived CDR1 and CDR2 are MNHNY and SVGAGI (reference sequence). The CDR3 is made up of 13 amino acids. Trimming took 6 bases from V and 2 from J, leaving 10 bases between them. The CDR3 reads CASSQHGNYGYTF. DNA of the CDR3: TGTGCCAGCAGCCAACACGGGAACTATGGCTACACCTTC.

Worth noting for this clone: Other nucleotide sequences from this sample produce the same CDR3. The chain uses TRBV12-3 or TRBV12-4 and TRBJ1-5; no definite D call. Trimming stripped 1 base from V and 4 bases from J, with 5 bases between. The length of the CDR3 is 13 residues. Written as DNA, the CDR3 is TGTGCCAGCAGTTTAGGGCGGAATCAGCCCCAGCATTTT. It encodes CASSLGRNQPQHF.

V is TRBV28 and J is TRBJ2-1, with TRBD2 matching 14 bases. The trim removed 2 bases at V and 0 bases at J, leaving 0 bases unmatched. The CDR3 is 17 residues long. In germline, CDR1 is MDHEN, CDR2 SYDVKM. The CDR3 sequence: CASSLGTSGGSYNEQFF. The CDR3 bases are TGTGCCAGCAGTTTAGGGACTAGCGGGGGCTCCTACAATGAGCAGTTCTTC.

The rearrangement uses TRBV28 and TRBJ2-1, with D possibly TRBD2 on 5 matching bases. The CDR3 runs 11 residues. Germline loops: CDR1 MDHEN, CDR2 SYDVKM. Trimming took off 4 bases at V and 9 bases at J, with 7 bases between the two ends. CDR3 nucleotide sequence: TGTGCCAGCAGTTGGAGGACTGAGCAGTTCTTC. Translated: CASSWRTEQFF.

This sequence joins TRBV6-6 and TRBJ2-7; no firm D call. The germline V and J ends were trimmed by 7 bases and 3 bases, with 7 bases remaining between them. CDR1 is MNHNY and CDR2 is SVGAGI in the germline V gene (reference sequence). The CDR3 consists of 11 residues. As DNA, the CDR3 is TGTGCCAGCACCCGGAACTACGAGCAGTACTTC. It is translated as CASTRNYEQYF.

This clone was detected once. This chain links TRBV25-1 with TRBJ1-2, with D possibly TRBD1 on 6 matching bases. The CDR3 is 14 residues long. CDR1 and CDR2 (germline): MGHDK, SYGVNS. V lost 3 bases to trimming and J lost 6 bases, with 14 bases between them. CDR3 DNA: TGTGCCAGCAGTGATGGCGGGGGCTGGGATGGCTACACCTTC. Translated, it gives CASSDGGGWDGYTF.

The rearrangement joins TRBV3-1 (or the pseudogene TRBV3-2) to TRBJ2-5; 10 bases align to TRBD2. This CDR3 comprises 16 residues. V lost 0 bases to trimming and J lost 3 bases; unmatched junction nucleotides: 4. Germline V gives CDR1 LGHDT, CDR2 YNNKEL (reference sequence). The CDR3: CASSQDSGRREETQYF. The CDR3 bases are TGTGCCAGCAGCCAAGATAGCGGGAGGAGGGAAGAGACCCAGTACTTC.

The chain is built from TRBV3-1 (or the pseudogene TRBV3-2) and TRBJ1-2; D might be TRBD1 (5 bases). CDR1 LGHDT and CDR2 YNNKEL come from the germline V gene (reference sequence). This CDR3 region has 15 residues. The ends were cut back, 3 bases at V and 6 bases at J, with 17 bases in the middle. The CDR3 DNA reads as TGTGCCAGCAGCCAGAGGGGACCGGGCAAAGATGGCTACACCTTC. This gives the protein CASSQRGPGKDGYTF.

This clone was picked up one time. V is TRBV18 and J is TRBJ2-7; 8 nucleotides agree with TRBD1. This CDR3 has 12 amino acids. Germline V CDR1 and CDR2: KGHSH, LQKENI. J lost 5 bases, V lost 8 bases, and 5 bases had no gene match. In DNA form, the CDR3 reads TGTGCCAGCGGGACAGGTGAAAACGAGCAGTACTTC. It translates to CASGTGENEQYF.

The V and J genes are TRBV19 and TRBJ2-6; D is undetermined. The CDR3 has 14 amino acids. V was clipped by 1 base and J by 2 bases, with 3 bases between them. Per germline, CDR1 LNHDA and CDR2 SQIVND (reference sequence). CDR3 loop: CASSIGAGANVLTF. The CDR3 region has the DNA TGTGCCAGTAGTATAGGGGCTGGGGCCAACGTCCTGACTTTC.

V is TRBV4-3 and J is TRBJ2-1, with a weak D call TRBD2 (5 bases). Trimming pared 0 bases from V and 0 bases from J, leaving 15 bases between. The germline gives CDR1 LGHNA, CDR2 YSLEER. The CDR3 has 18 residues. The CDR3 protein is CASSQEGISESSYNEQFF. The CDR3 nucleotides are TGCGCCAGCAGCCAAGAGGGGATTAGCGAGAGCTCCTACAATGAGCAGTTCTTC.

The rearrangement joins TRBV12-3 or TRBV12-4 to TRBJ2-7, with 7 positions matching TRBD1. This CDR3 has 12 amino acids. J lost 4 bases, V lost 5 bases, and 2 bases had no gene match. Here the CDR3 DNA reads TGTGCCAGCAGTGAACAGGGGTACGAGCAGTACTTC. Protein sequence: CASSEQGYEQYF.

V gene TRBV6-2 or TRBV6-3 combines with J gene TRBJ2-5, with D hard to call. Germline lookup yields CDR1 MNHEY and CDR2 SVGEGT. Trimming stripped 3 bases from V and 5 bases from J, with 4 bases between. The CDR3 contains 11 residues. CDR3 in amino acids: CASSYWETQYF. The CDR3 DNA reads TGTGCCAGCAGTTATTGGGAGACCCAGTACTTC.

The V call is TRBV19, the J call TRBJ1-1, with a possible D match to TRBD1 (5 bases). This CDR3 has 15 residues. From germline, CDR1 is LNHDA and CDR2 SQIVND (reference sequence). The V end lost 1 base, the J end lost 0 bases, and 9 bases lay between the germline ends. CDR3 coding DNA: TGTGCCAGTAGTATAGTCACAGGCATGAACACTGAAGCTTTCTTT. Amino acid sequence: CASSIVTGMNTEAFF.

This sequence joins TRBV6-5 and TRBJ1-2; a possible D gene is TRBD1 (5 bases). The CDR3 totals 13 residues. Germline V gives CDR1 MNHEY, CDR2 SVGAGI. V lost 6 bases and J lost 4, with 12 bases in between. DNA for the CDR3: TGTGCCAGCAGCCTCCAGGGCTTCTATGGCTACACCTTC. Its protein product is CASSLQGFYGYTF.

CDR3 loop: CASSLSGSSPYRPNYGYTF. The CDR3 bases are TGTGCCAGCAGCTTGTCGGGGTCGAGCCCATACCGTCCCAACTATGGCTACACCTTC. The J gene is TRBJ1-2, the V gene TRBV5-6; no clear D gene. V shed 1 base and J shed 2 bases, with 24 bases lying between them. The germline CDR1 and CDR2 sequences are SGHDT and YYEEEE. CDR3 length: 19 residues.

This chain joins TRBV7-9 and TRBJ1-6; 7 bases agree with TRBD1. The germline gives CDR1 SEHNR, CDR2 FQNEAQ (reference sequence). J gave up 2 bases and V 6 bases, and 4 bases lay outside the gene matches. This CDR3 comprises 15 residues. Here the CDR3 reads CASSRGGAYNSPLHF. The CDR3 DNA reads TGTGCCAGCAGTCGAGGGGGCGCCTATAATTCACCCCTCCACTTT.

This clone was seen a single time. The chain combines TRBV5-1 with TRBJ1-6; 8 bases are shared with TRBD1. Germline CDR1 SGHRS, CDR2 YFSETQ. V was clipped by 4 bases and J by 10 bases; unmatched bases: 13. The CDR3 has 16 residues. For the CDR3, the DNA is TGCGCCAGCAGCGGAGGACAGGGAAAATCGGCCTCACCCCTCCACTTT. Translated: CASSGGQGKSASPLHF.

This clone was picked up a small number of times. J is TRBJ2-7 and V is TRBV12-3 or TRBV12-4, with 7 nucleotides matching TRBD1. J lost 4 bases, V lost 7 bases, and 7 bases had no gene match. CDR3 length equals 13 residues. The CDR3 protein is CASKRQGGYEQYF. CDR3 coding DNA: TGTGCCAGCAAGAGACAGGGTGGGTACGAGCAGTACTTC.

The chain recombines TRBV5-4 with TRBJ2-7; 13 positions agree with TRBD2. CDR1 SGHNT and CDR2 YYREEE come from the germline V gene (reference sequence). Trimming at V came to 0 bases and at J to 10 bases, leaving 4 bases not matched to a gene. The CDR3 covers 14 residues. CDR3 loop: CASSLELAGGHQYF. The CDR3 bases are TGTGCCAGCAGCTTGGAACTAGCGGGGGGGCATCAGTACTTC.

J is TRBJ2-5 and V is TRBV20-1; TRBD2 aligns across 7 bases. The CDR3 length is 11 residues. Germline trimming cut 6 bases from V and 4 bases from J; bases unmatched to any gene: 2. Germline CDR1 is DFQATT and CDR2 is SNEGSKA (reference sequence). In nucleotides, the CDR3 is TGCAGTGCCGCGGGGGTAGAGACCCAGTACTTC. It specifies CSAAGVETQYF.

The rearrangement joins TRBV11-2 to TRBJ2-7, with 7 bases that match TRBD2. This CDR3 contains 15 residues. The V segment lost 5 bases and the J segment 4 bases; nucleotides outside the gene matches: 11. Germline loops: CDR1 SGHAT, CDR2 FQNNGV. CDR3 loop: CASSLGNSGPYEQYF. DNA of the CDR3: TGTGCCAGCAGCCTCGGAAATAGCGGGCCTTACGAGCAGTACTTC.

V usage is TRBV6-1 and J usage is TRBJ2-1; 8 positions match TRBD2. The germline V gene has CDR1 MNHNS and CDR2 SASEGT. The CDR3 is 16 amino acids. J was trimmed by 0 bases and V by 2 bases; bases with no gene match: 3. The CDR3 reads CASSERLASSYNEQFF. In DNA, the CDR3 is TGTGCCAGCAGTGAAAGACTAGCGAGCTCCTACAATGAGCAGTTCTTC.